This T cell receptor (beta chain) was recorded in a study of blood T cell repertoires in COVID-19. Clones were sequenced by immunoSEQ multiplex PCR, and TCRdb holds only the in-frame ones, with some missing. The profile covers more than 150,000 clones, with 89% appearing a single time and approximately 3% taken by the ten largest. Germline V lookup: CDR1 SGHNT, CDR2 YYREEE (reference sequence). The length of the CDR3 is 15 residues. After removal of 3 bases from V and 6 bases from J, the junction contained 7 bases not matched to a gene. Input material: peripheral blood. The rearrangement joins TRBV5-4 to TRBJ2-1; 9 nucleotides line up with TRBD2. The sequence came from a man aged 55 to 70 with acute or convalescent COVID-19. CDR3 amino acids: CASSSGTSYPNEQFF. CDR3 nucleotides: TGTGCCAGCAGCTCCGGGACTAGCTACCCCAATGAGCAGTTCTTC.